The 2 T cell receptor beta chains below were found in one sample sequenced in a study of cytomegalovirus exposure and HLA in healthy donors. PCR employed 60 Vbeta and 13 Jbeta primers. Libraries were prepared by immunoSEQ multiplex PCR; TCRdb keeps only in-frame clonotypes and omits some of them. The sample contains 85,000 to 130,000 clones, 82% of which appear only once. The material sequenced was PBMCs. These receptors were taken from a man aged 45-65 years in good health and CMV-seronegative.

This clone showed up just a few times. V is TRBV27 and J is TRBJ1-4; 10 nucleotides agree with TRBD1. Trimming took 8 bases from V and 7 from J; bases not matched to a gene: 10. Germline assignment: CDR1 MNHEY and CDR2 SMNVEV (reference sequence). The CDR3 runs 15 residues. The CDR3 loop reads CASSNGGQGFEKLFF. CDR3 DNA sequence: TGTGCCAGCTCCAACGGGGGACAGGGGTTTGAAAAACTGTTTTTT.

The chain has TRBV30 and TRBJ1-1; D is undetermined. Germline V gene sequence: CDR1 GTSNPN, CDR2 SVGIG (reference sequence). V was trimmed by 4 bases and J by 0 bases, leaving 15 bases between them. The CDR3 is 15 amino acids. This chain's CDR3 is CAWTVRRRLNTEAFF. The CDR3 region has the DNA TGTGCCTGGACAGTACGAAGGAGATTGAACACTGAAGCTTTCTTT.